Below are 21 T cell receptor beta chains sequenced from a single sample in a study of T cell changes during pregnancy in multiple sclerosis. Clones were sequenced by immunoSEQ multiplex PCR, and TCRdb holds only the in-frame ones, with some missing. The sample records tens of thousands of clones, roughly 94% being singletons. Here the sequenced sample was peripheral blood, taken in the third trimester of pregnancy. These receptors were obtained from a female donor with multiple sclerosis, enrolled in a pregnancy study.

The chain joins TRBV7-3 to TRBJ1-1; D call uncertain. V was clipped by 5 bases and J by 3 bases, with 13 bases between them. The CDR3 consists of 14 residues. The germline gives CDR1 SGHTA, CDR2 FQGTGA. This CDR3 is CASSLGGLDTEAFF. The CDR3 DNA follows: TGTGCCAGCAGCCTAGGAGGGTTGGACACTGAAGCTTTCTTT.

The chain couples TRBV7-2 to TRBJ2-1, with D tentatively TRBD1 (5 bases). The germline V and J ends were trimmed by 0 bases and 2 bases, with 14 bases remaining between them. Germline V lookup: CDR1 SGHTA, CDR2 FQGNSA. The CDR3 extends over 17 amino acids. The CDR3 coding sequence is TGTGCCAGCAGCTTAGCGCTACAGGTTCGTCCCTACAATGAGCAGTTCTTC. This gives the protein CASSLALQVRPYNEQFF.

The rearrangement links TRBV19 to TRBJ2-1, with 13 positions matching TRBD2. CDR3 size: 18 residues. From germline, CDR1 is LNHDA and CDR2 SQIVND (reference sequence). V lost 5 bases, J lost 5 bases, and 12 bases stayed unmatched. CDR3 in DNA: TGTGCCAGTAGTTCGAGGACTAGCGGGAGTAGGAGGGACAATGAGCAGTTCTTC. It codes for CASSSRTSGSRRDNEQFF.

This clone was recorded once. The V call is TRBV4-2, the J call TRBJ1-4; 7 nucleotides match TRBD1. CDR1 is LGHNA, CDR2 YNFKEQ, per germline. V shed 4 bases and J 7 bases; nucleotides not matched to a gene: 6. The CDR3 extends over 14 amino acids. CDR3 in DNA: TGTGCCAGCAGCCCCCCCAGACAGGGTGAAAAACTGTTTTTT. Its protein product is CASSPPRQGEKLFF.

This rearrangement joins TRBV28 to TRBJ1-2, with 9 bases that match TRBD1. V shed 6 bases, J shed 8 bases, and the junction held 7 bases outside the gene matches. This CDR3 has 13 amino acids. CDR1 MDHEN and CDR2 SYDVKM come from the germline V gene. In nucleotides, the CDR3 is TGTGCCAGCAGCGGGACAGGGAGACGGGGCTACACCTTC. Translated: CASSGTGRRGYTF.

The rearrangement links TRBV11-2 to TRBJ2-2, with 8 bases matching TRBD2. Germline V CDR1 and CDR2: SGHAT, FQNNGV. Trimming removed 5 bases from V and 5 bases from J; junction bases left unmatched: 7. The CDR3 has 15 amino acids. The CDR3, as DNA: TGTGCCAGCAGCGCCCTTCGCGGGAGGACCGGGGAGCTGTTTTTT. Protein: CASSALRGRTGELFF. Variable domain in full (rest from reference TRBV11-2 and TRBJ2-2): EAGVAQSPRYKIIEKRQSVAFWCNPISGHATLYWYQQILGQGPKLLIQFQNNGVVDDSQLPKDRFSAERLKGVDSTLKIQPAKLEDSAVYLCASSALRGRTGELFFGEGSRLTVL.

The chain uses TRBV10-3 and TRBJ1-2, with 8 bases identical to TRBD1. This CDR3 has 15 residues. Germline V gene data show CDR1 as ENHRY and CDR2 as SYGVKD. Trimming cost V 3 bases and J 8 bases; bases outside gene matches: 11. The CDR3 region is CAISDSGQGFGGYTF. The CDR3 region has the DNA TGTGCCATCAGTGATAGTGGACAGGGATTCGGGGGCTACACCTTC.

The chain carries TRBV4-1 and TRBJ2-7; tentatively, D is TRBD1 (6 bases). The germline V gene encodes CDR1 MGHRA and CDR2 YSYEKL. Between the trimmed V and J ends, which lost 4 bases and 3 bases, there was a span of 16 bases. The CDR3 is made up of 15 amino acids. The CDR3 is CASSPRAGTRYEQYF. For the CDR3, the DNA is TGCGCCAGCAGCCCGCGGGCAGGGACACGCTACGAGCAGTACTTC.

The chain has TRBV7-2 and TRBJ2-7; D perhaps matches TRBD2 (6 bases). The V end was cut by 0 bases, the J end by 3 bases, with 12 bases between. This CDR3 comprises 15 residues. The germline V gene encodes CDR1 SGHTA and CDR2 FQGNSA. The CDR3 nucleotides are TGTGCCAGCAGCTTAGCGGGGGGATCGTACTACGAGCAGTACTTC. Translation gives CASSLAGGSYYEQYF.

V is TRBV11-2 and J is TRBJ2-7, with 7 bases matching TRBD1. This CDR3 spans 15 amino acids. Germline CDR1 and CDR2: SGHAT and FQNNGV. The J segment lost 0 bases and the V segment lost 1 base, leaving 3 bases of the junction unmatched. The CDR3 region is CASSLVTGPSYEQYF. The DNA for the CDR3 is TGTGCCAGCAGCTTAGTGACAGGGCCCTCCTACGAGCAGTACTTC.

The chain combines TRBV27 with TRBJ1-5; 9 bases map to TRBD1. The V and J ends lost 5 bases and 0 bases, in that order; junction bases with no gene match: 17. The germline V gene has CDR1 MNHEY and CDR2 SMNVEV (reference sequence). This CDR3 is 20 amino acids long. The CDR3 sequence is CASSQYPPDRGRFSNQPQHF. CDR3 nucleotide sequence: TGTGCCAGCAGTCAATATCCCCCGGACAGGGGAAGATTTAGCAATCAGCCCCAGCATTTT.

The V and J genes are TRBV12-2 and TRBJ2-4; the table's D call, TRBD2, has no DNA check behind it. TRBV12-2 is classified as a pseudogene. This CDR3 region has 17 residues. In nucleotides, the CDR3 is TGTGCAAGCGGCTTGGGTAGCGGGAGGGCCCTCGGGAACATTCAGTACTTC. It is translated as CASGLGSGRALGNIQYF.

This chain uses TRBV5-1 with TRBJ2-3; 8 bases fit TRBD2. The CDR3 covers 17 residues. The V and J ends lost 2 bases and 2 bases, in that order; junction bases with no gene match: 10. CDR1 is SGHRS and CDR2 is YFSETQ in the germline V gene. CDR3: CASSFGIAGRNTDTQYF. CDR3 DNA: TGCGCCAGCAGCTTTGGTATAGCGGGGAGAAACACAGATACGCAGTATTTT.

This clone was seen once. V gene TRBV5-4 combines with J gene TRBJ2-7; 9 bases are a match to TRBD1. V was clipped by 1 base and J by 6 bases; unmatched bases: 11. From germline, CDR1 is SGHNT and CDR2 YYREEE (reference sequence). The CDR3 is 16 residues long. The CDR3 protein is CASSLPPGQGPIEQYF. The CDR3 DNA is TGTGCCAGCAGCTTGCCGCCGGGACAGGGTCCAATCGAGCAGTACTTC.

As DNA, the CDR3 is TGTGCCAGCAGCCACGACAGGAACACCGGGGAGCTGTTTTTT. This encodes CASSHDRNTGELFF. This chain uses TRBV7-7 with TRBJ2-2; TRBD1 might be the D (5 bases). This CDR3 region has 14 residues. CDR1 and CDR2 (germline): SSHAT, FNYEAQ (reference sequence). V lost 5 bases to trimming and J lost 1 base, with 8 bases between them.

A word on this clone: Sequence at one end of the junction differs from germline and may be a read error. This chain links TRBV7-9 with TRBJ2-3, with 7 bases that match TRBD2. The CDR3 spans 16 residues. Germline V gene data show CDR1 as SEHNR and CDR2 as FQNEAQ (reference sequence). For the CDR3, the DNA is TGTGCCAGCAGCTTAGGACCTAGCGGACCCACATATACGCAGTATTTT. Protein product: CASSLGPSGPTYTQYF.

The V and J genes are TRBV6-6 and TRBJ2-1, with TRBD1 identical over 10 bases. J lost 7 bases, V lost 4 bases, and 7 bases had no gene match. Germline V gene lookup returns CDR1 MNHNY and CDR2 SVGAGI (reference sequence). CDR3 length: 15 amino acids. The CDR3 loop reads CASSLGQGIVNEQFF. The DNA for the CDR3 is TGTGCCAGCAGTTTGGGACAGGGGATTGTAAATGAGCAGTTCTTC.

Of note for this clone: A read error may account for a junction end that differs from germline. The rearrangement joins TRBV19 to TRBJ2-1; 7 bases align to TRBD1. Germline-derived CDR1 and CDR2 are LNHDA and SQIVND (reference sequence). The CDR3 spans 13 residues. CDR3 protein: CASSIGLKTGLIF. For the CDR3, the DNA is TGTGCCAGTAGTATAGGTCTTAAGACAGGGCTTATCTTC.

This clone came up once. V and J are TRBV7-2 and TRBJ1-1; D is undetermined. Trimming removed 2 bases from V and 2 bases from J, with 18 bases in between. The CDR3 is 17 residues long. Germline CDR1 reads SGHTA; CDR2 reads FQGNSA. CDR3 loop: CASSLKDQTGGNTEAFF. DNA for the CDR3: TGTGCCAGCAGCTTAAAAGACCAAACCGGCGGTAACACTGAAGCTTTCTTT.

The rearrangement uses TRBV6-4 and TRBJ2-2, with D tentatively TRBD1 (8 bases). The CDR3 is 17 amino acids. Per germline, CDR1 MRHNA and CDR2 SNTAGT. V lost 2 bases to trimming and J lost 5 bases, with 18 bases between them. CDR3 coding DNA: TGTGCCAGCAGTGACACTTCGGACAGGGAGGGTACCGGGGAGCTGTTTTTT. Translation gives CASSDTSDREGTGELFF.

The gene calls are TRBV10-1 and TRBJ2-5; 9 bases agree with TRBD1. V shed 5 bases, J shed 5 bases, and the junction held 9 bases outside the gene matches. Germline V gene data show CDR1 as WNHNN and CDR2 as SYGVQD (reference sequence). The CDR3 runs 15 residues. The CDR3 nucleotides are TGCGCCAGCAGTCACGACTGGGACAGGGTGGAGACCCAGTACTTC. Residues: CASSHDWDRVETQYF.